This TCR beta chain appears in the sequencing data of a study of blood T cells in healthy people across ages (dated by TCRdb to the mid-2010s). Concerning the study at large: In model experiments, template switching captured about one uniquely barcoded TCR beta cDNA molecule for every two T cells. The study analyzed two additional independent replicas of 1 million unique cDNA reads from the same blood draw for two donors, one aged 18 to 30 and one aged 80 or older. To track age-related changes in TCR beta repertoire diversity, the study relied on deep sequencing normalized with unique cDNA molecular identifiers. The donors were split into four age groups: young (average around 16 years), middle-aged (39), aged (over 55) and long-lived (more than 80). General study outcomes and caveats: As age increased, observed TCR beta diversity per million T cells dropped in a roughly linear way, and a significant reduction was already evident by age around 41. Compared with the aged group, more naive CD4+ T cells, fewer expanded clones and increased TCR diversity were shown by the long-lived group, suggesting age selection. There was a strong correlation between observed TCR beta diversity and the percentage of naive T cells measured by flow cytometry. Conclusive comparison of naive and antigen-experienced compartments was prevented by the profiling of bulk unsorted PBMCs. The CMV infection status of donors was not known, potentially confounding age-related changes in expanded clonotypes. Estimates of total diversity based on one million sequenced T cells were considered lower bounds and underestimates.

The donors were about 40 Caucasian individuals from Russia, aged roughly 6 to 100 years, who were systemically healthy. Each donor gave about 10 milliliters of peripheral blood, drawn into EDTA-treated Vacutainer tubes. Ficoll-Paque density-gradient centrifugation was used to isolate PBMCs, with at least 7 million per sample. Trizol reagent was used to extract total RNA from PBMCs, with at least 6 micrograms per sample. The percentages of naive CD45RAhigh/CD27high T cells were determined by flow cytometry on a PBMC aliquot from every donor. As to this clonotype: There is no known antigen for this receptor. No quality values exist for individual bases; no much larger clone is one base distant.

CDR1 SGHTA and CDR2 FQGTGA are derived from the germline V gene. From the cysteine up to the phenylalanine, the CDR3 has a length of 14 residues. Only the CDR3 DNA stays, 42 bases, in frame from base 1. The trim is 0 bases for V and 2 bases for J, with a gap of 7 bases between the germline ends. Libraries were prepared through 5' RACE. The run used an Illumina HiSeq 2500. A second about 7 to 12 cycle PCR used a sample-barcoded 5' primer and a J-beta primer mix. A template-switch 5' adaptor carrying 12 random nucleotides introduced a unique molecular identifier onto each TCR beta cDNA molecule. Each sample yielded at least 3 million CDR3-containing paired-end reads. All of the RNA was converted into first-strand cDNA using the Mint cDNA synthesis kit, with a TRBC-specific oligonucleotide serving as the primer. All cDNA was treated with uracil-DNA glycosylase and then went through a first 18-cycle PCR with the universal primers M1SS and BC2_uni_R. Regarding the original processing steps: Normalization of each sample was performed by random selection of 1 million high-quality reads, each carrying a distinct molecular identifier. Instead of being binned into consensus sequences, reads with shared molecular identifiers were discarded. MiTCR, run with a Q25 quality threshold and the strictest error-elimination algorithm, handled CDR3 identification, clonotype clustering and error correction. A nonparametric unseen species model with Euler transformation was used to estimate lower-bound total TCR beta diversity. The public reads were reanalyzed by TCRdb: fastp trimming at Q25, MiXCR alignment, in-frame beta chains only. CDR3 protein sequences are deduplicated, and each keeps its most common genes and DNA. TCRdb, not the original authors, processed these V and J calls. The sample table contains 450,000 to 600,000 distinct CDR3 sequences; only one count was recorded for about a quarter of them. Of the sample, approximately 4% is held by the ten largest clones.

The same data also went into a second study, on T cells of mothers and their children. As that second paper reports: The donors were nine systemically healthy Caucasian individuals, made up of three mothers and their six children. cDNA synthesis consumed the entire amount of extracted RNA, loaded at around 1.5 ug RNA in each 15 ul reaction. Sample barcodes and 2-4 random nucleotides were added via the M1S primer in the second PCR. Over 9.5 million TCR beta CDR3 reads were obtained for each mother, and around 3 million reads were obtained for each child. Thymic selection similarly shapes TCR recombination output in related and unrelated pairs, with minor effect from inherited differences. Normalized repertoire overlap in related mother-child pairs was always slightly higher than in unrelated mother-child pairs, but the difference was never significant. No persistent microchimeric T cell clones were detected, at a sensitivity of roughly 93 clones per million clonotypes. Deep NGS was used in the study to compare the TCR beta repertoires of mothers and children and to look for features that separate related mother-child pairs from unrelated individuals. Mothers averaged roughly 40 +/- 4 years of age and children averaged roughly 10 +/- 4 years. After adapters were ligated using NEBNext reagents, the libraries underwent 100+100 nt paired-end sequencing on an Illumina HiSeq 2000. To avoid cross-contamination, the mother libraries and the child libraries were prepared a month apart and sequenced in separate runs. For each donor, between about 500,000 and 2,100,000 distinct TCR beta clonotypes were identified. Naive TCR beta clonotypes were estimated from low-frequency clonotypes matched to each donor's FACS-determined naive share, without sorting.

Material: blood. This chain joins TRBV7-3 to TRBJ2-5; the D call could be TRBD1 or TRBD2, with each sharing 5 bases. This TCR came from a boy younger than 10 in good health. The CDR3 is CASSLTGEQETQYF. Read as DNA, the sequence is TGTGCCAGCAGCTTAACAGGGGAGCAAGAGACCCAGTACTTC.